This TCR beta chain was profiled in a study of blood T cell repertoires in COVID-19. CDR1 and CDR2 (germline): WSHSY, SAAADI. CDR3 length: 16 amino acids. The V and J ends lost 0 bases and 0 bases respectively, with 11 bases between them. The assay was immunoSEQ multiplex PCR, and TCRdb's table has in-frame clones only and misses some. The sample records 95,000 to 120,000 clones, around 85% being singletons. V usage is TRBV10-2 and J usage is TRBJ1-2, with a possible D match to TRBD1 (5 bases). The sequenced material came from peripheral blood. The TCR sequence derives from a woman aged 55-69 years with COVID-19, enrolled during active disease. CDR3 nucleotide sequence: TGCGCCAGCAGTGAGTCGTGGCAGGGCGCTAACTATGGCTACACCTTC. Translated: CASSESWQGANYGYTF.